The subject of this entry is one T cell receptor beta chain. The antigen remains undetermined. The data derive from a study of OX40 agonist ivuxolimab in advanced cancers. Across the study: Roughly two fifths of patients had received prior checkpoint inhibitor therapy. Three patients responded partially, comprising one with hepatocellular carcinoma and two with cutaneous melanoma. Findings and caveats of the study: CD4+ and CD8+ T cells in blood underwent clonal expansion by week 6 at 0.1 to 3.0 mg/kg.

Clones were sequenced by immunoSEQ multiplex PCR, and TCRdb holds only the in-frame ones, with some missing. The table has fewer than 95,000 clones, 85% seen once. V shed 5 bases, J shed 4 bases, and the junction held 10 bases outside the gene matches. CDR1 is SGHTA and CDR2 is FQGNSA in the germline V gene. This CDR3 spans 16 amino acids. The clonotype originates from an adult with an advanced solid tumor such as melanoma, head and neck, liver or kidney cancer. The rearrangement uses TRBV7-2 and TRBJ2-2, with 7 bases matching TRBD1. Sequencing used CD4+ or CD8+ T cells sorted from blood, obtained in a trial of the OX40 agonist ivuxolimab. CDR3 amino acids: CASSRLARGTTGELFF. CDR3 in DNA: TGTGCCAGCAGCCGCTTGGCCAGGGGGACCACCGGGGAGCTGTTTTTT.